The present entry profiles one T cell receptor (beta chain) with its context. This clonotype occurred many times. This receptor's antigen is unknown. Qualities for individual bases were not recorded, and no much larger clone is one base off. Hyperthyroidism patients were aged 18 to 65 years and newly diagnosed, with disease duration of less than 2 months. Patients with uncontrolled infections, other autoimmune diseases, pregnancy or lactation were excluded. Diagnoses were based on clinical symptoms, serum thyroxine and TRAb, thyroid ultrasound and orbital computed tomography. Blood from progressor patients was drawn when they were first diagnosed with hyperthyroidism, before any ophthalmopathy symptoms appeared. Ficoll-Paque density gradient centrifugation was used to isolate PBMCs from around 10 ml of fresh peripheral blood. Progressor patients were initially diagnosed with Graves' hyperthyroidism and developed ophthalmopathy during follow-up. Total RNA was extracted using Trizol reagent, and RNA quality was assessed on an Agilent 2100 Bioanalyzer.

This sample is drawn from a study of T cells in Graves' hyperthyroidism and ophthalmopathy (dated by TCRdb to between 2017 and 2020). For context, the study as a whole: Peripheral blood was collected at initial diagnosis, before any treatment. Thyroid tissue and blood T-cell repertoires from several Graves' hyperthyroidism patients were also compared in the study. After sampling, hyperthyroidism patients received methimazole starting at 30 mg daily, and ophthalmopathy patients received high-dose intravenous methylprednisolone. To identify TCR V-J signatures that set the groups apart, the researchers used a discovery cohort of about a hundred patients, made up of around 40 with Graves' ophthalmopathy and some 56 with stable Graves' hyperthyroidism. The paper describes TCR Vbeta CDR3 sequencing of 140 or so peripheral blood samples, made up of roughly 40 ophthalmopathy patients, around 78 hyperthyroidism patients and 17 progressor patients. Prospective prediction of ophthalmopathy was tested in an independent validation cohort of approximately 19 hyperthyroidism patients and some 17 patients who later progressed to ophthalmopathy. The 75 to 100 discovery patients were divided at random into training and test sets in a 7:3 ratio. Overall results and qualifications from the work: In cross-validation, a model built on a 13 V-J signature told ophthalmopathy apart from stable hyperthyroidism with about 90% sensitivity and around 84% specificity, and in testing the same model reached 80%/75%. Sample size was not statistically predetermined, and investigators were not blinded to group allocation. Blood samples also contained most of the expanded thyroid clonotypes (frequency above 0.001), which suggests that blood repertoires may reflect thyroid immune responses. In validation, the model predicted progression to ophthalmopathy a median of roughly 6.2 months before onset, with approximately 68% sensitivity and about 72% specificity.

Trimming removed 7 bases from V and 4 bases from J; the gene matches leave 16 bases unexplained. Based on the germline V gene, the CDR1 and CDR2 sequences are MNHEY and SVGEGT. From its cysteine to its phenylalanine, the CDR3 spans 18 amino acids. Only the CDR3 part of the read is kept: 54 bases, read in frame from the first base. TCR beta CDR3 regions were amplified from RNA transcripts. The TCR CDR3 was subjected to a first round of RT-PCR using the HTBI primer set and the Qiagen OneStep RT-PCR kit. Libraries were constructed in a second round of multiplex PCR, after which size selection and purification were carried out. Libraries were sequenced paired-end with 100 bp reads on an Illumina HiSeq2000. The source study handled its data this way. SOAPnuke was used to process the raw data, throwing out any read that contained adapters or uncalled bases, had a mean Phred below 15, or lacked an exact constant-primer or identifier match. COPE v1.2.5 was used to merge the high-quality paired reads, and each unique nucleotide sequence was defined as a clonotype. Clonotypes were aligned to IMGT TRBV, TRBD and TRBJ reference segments using MiTCR v1.1. Analysis was restricted to V-J combinations with a frequency above 0.0001, which covered about 99% of repertoires. The TCS score was defined as the ratio of F50 (clonal expansion) to E x V (chaos), calculated using BLOSUM62-based TCRdist between CDR3 peptides within each V-J. Welch's t-statistics and random forest reduced fewer than 550 V-J features to some 14, which were used in a naive Bayes classifier (R e1071). TCRdb passed the public sequencing reads through fastp at Q25 and MiXCR, retaining productive beta sequences. Records with the same CDR3 protein are collapsed into one entry carrying the most frequent genes and DNA. It is TCRdb's table, rather than the study itself, that gives the V and J calls and clone size. The sample table contains around 290,000 distinct CDR3 sequences; only one count was recorded for 10% to 15% of them. 6.5% to 10% of the sample is taken by the ten largest.

The chain joins TRBV6-2 or TRBV6-3 to TRBJ2-6; 7 bases in between match TRBD1. This receptor was identified in a woman aged 25 to 39 with Graves' hyperthyroidism that later progressed to Graves' ophthalmopathy. The sample was blood. The sequence in DNA is TGTGCCAGCACTCCACAAAACAGGGGTCTGGCCGGGGCCAACGTCCTGACTTTC. Its product reads: CASTPQNRGLAGANVLTF.